This TCR beta chain came from a study of blood T cell repertoires in COVID-19. In the study overall: The origin of the acute and convalescent COVID-19 samples was the United States, Italy and Spain. From T cells, B-cell-depleted T cells, or PBMCs came the material, which was cDNA or gDNA.

In the source study's methods: Estimation of nucleated cell counts relied on the amplification of reference gene primers. The method was immunoSEQ multiplex PCR; TCRdb's version includes in-frame clones alone and lacks a portion of them. V, J and clone size were drawn from that table, and D and trimming were deduced from the DNA. In the table there are more than 85,000 clones, around 82% of which are singletons. The CDR3 is 15 residues long. V shed 3 bases and J shed 4 bases, with 15 bases lying between them. CDR1 is KGHSH and CDR2 is LQKENI in the germline V gene. The receptor was derived from a human donor in a cohort sampled during active or convalescent COVID-19. Sequencing was carried out using peripheral blood. V is TRBV18 and J is TRBJ1-1, with a tentative D call TRBD1 (5 bases). The CDR3 region has the DNA TGTGCCAGCTCACCGGTTGATCCGGGGGGCACTGAAGCTTTCTTT. Its translation: CASSPVDPGGTEAFF.